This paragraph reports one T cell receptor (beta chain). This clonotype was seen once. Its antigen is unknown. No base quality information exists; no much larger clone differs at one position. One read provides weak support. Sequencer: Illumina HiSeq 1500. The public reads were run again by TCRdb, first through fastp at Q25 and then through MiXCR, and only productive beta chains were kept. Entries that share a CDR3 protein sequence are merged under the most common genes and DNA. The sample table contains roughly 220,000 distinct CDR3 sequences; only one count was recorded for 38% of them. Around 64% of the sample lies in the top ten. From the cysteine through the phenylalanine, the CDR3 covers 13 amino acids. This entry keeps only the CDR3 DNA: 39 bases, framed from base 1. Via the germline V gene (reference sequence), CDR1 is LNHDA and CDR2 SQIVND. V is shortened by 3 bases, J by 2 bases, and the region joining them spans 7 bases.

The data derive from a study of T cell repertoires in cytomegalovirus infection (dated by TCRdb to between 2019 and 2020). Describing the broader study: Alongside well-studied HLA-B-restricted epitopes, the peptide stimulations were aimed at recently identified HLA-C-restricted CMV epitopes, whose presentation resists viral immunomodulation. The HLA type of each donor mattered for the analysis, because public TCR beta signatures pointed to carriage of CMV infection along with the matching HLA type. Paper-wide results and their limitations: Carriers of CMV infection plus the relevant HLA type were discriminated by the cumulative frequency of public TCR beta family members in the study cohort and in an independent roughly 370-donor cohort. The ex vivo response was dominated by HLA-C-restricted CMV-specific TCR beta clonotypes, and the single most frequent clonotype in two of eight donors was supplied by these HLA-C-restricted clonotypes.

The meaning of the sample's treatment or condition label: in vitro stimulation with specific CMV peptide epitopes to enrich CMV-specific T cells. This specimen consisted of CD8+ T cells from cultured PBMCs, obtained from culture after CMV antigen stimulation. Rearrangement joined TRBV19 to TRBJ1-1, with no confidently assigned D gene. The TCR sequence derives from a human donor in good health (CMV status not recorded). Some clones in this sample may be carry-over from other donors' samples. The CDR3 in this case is CASSIFVNTEAFF. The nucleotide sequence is TGTGCCAGTAGTATCTTCGTTAACACTGAAGCTTTCTTT. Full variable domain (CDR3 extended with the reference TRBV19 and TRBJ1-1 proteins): DGGITQSPKYLFRKEGQNVTLSCEQNLNHDAMYWYRQDPGQGLRLIYYSQIVNDFQKGDIAEGYSVSREKKESFPLTVTSAQKNPTAFYLCASSIFVNTEAFFGQGTRLTVV.